Listed below are T cell receptor beta chains from one sample, sequenced in a study of blood T cells in healthy people across ages. TCRdb redid the calling of the 5' RACE reads with MiXCR, one entry per CDR3 protein. The sample lists approximately 1,700,000 distinct CDR3 sequences; about two fifths were seen once. The sample comprised blood. These receptor sequences come from a human donor in good health. CDR3s include the opening cysteine and the closing phenylalanine or tryptophan. The order of the fields is clone size, J gene, D gene, V gene, CDR3 DNA, CDR3 protein. D genes are given only for firm matches. Size is stated for part of the rows, as once, few or many counts, or as a class when the clone is expanded.

.	TRBJ1-6	.	TRBV7-3	TGTGCCAGCAGCTTAATGGGGTGGGGTAATTCACCCCGCCACTTT	CASSLMGWGNSPRHF
.	TRBJ2-7	.	TRBV4-1	TGCGCCAGCAGCCTTTACGAAGGAACCTACGAGCAGTACTTC	CASSLYEGTYEQYF
.	TRBJ1-2	.	TRBV29-1	TGCAGCGTCTCGGGTAGGAAATTCGTTTATGGCTACACCTTC	CSVSGRKFVYGYTF
few	TRBJ2-1	TRBD1	TRBV29-1	TGCAGCGGGGACAGGGGGCTCCAGGGTGAGCAGTTCTTC	CSGDRGLQGEQFF
.	TRBJ2-7	.	TRBV10-3	TGTGCCATCAGTGAGTCGAGGCTCGGGCGGGGTAAAGCCTACGAGCAGTACTTC	CAISESRLGRGKAYEQYF
few	TRBJ1-2	.	TRBV7-2	TGTGCCAGCAGCCGCGGGGGTGTTGGTGGCTACGCCTTC	CASSRGGVGGYAF
.	TRBJ1-1	.	TRBV11-1	TGTGCCAGCAGCTTAACGGCAGGGACGTGGGGTACTGAAGCTTTCTTT	CASSLTAGTWGTEAFF
.	TRBJ2-3	.	TRBV9	TGTGCCGGCAGCGTAGAAACAGAATATACGCAGTATTTT	CAGSVETEYTQYF
.	TRBJ2-3	.	TRBV5-1	TGCGCCAGCAGCTTTGTAGGTAGAAGCACAGATACGCAGTATTTT	CASSFVGRSTDTQYF
.	TRBJ1-2	.	TRBV7-8	TGTACCAGCAGCTCCTTTACAGGGTCGCAGATGTTGATCTCTGGCTACACCTTC	CTSSSFTGSQMLISGYTF
few	TRBJ1-2	.	TRBV5-5	TGTGCCAGCAGCTTGGGACAGCTTCTACCCTATGGCTACACCTTC	CASSLGQLLPYGYTF
.	TRBJ2-7	TRBD1	TRBV10-3	TGTGCCGTCCGAGAAACCGGGACAGGGTTTAACGAGCAGTACTTC	CAVRETGTGFNEQYF
.	TRBJ1-4	.	TRBV9	TGTGCCAACAGCCTCGATGCAACTAATGAAAAACTGTTTTTT	CANSLDATNEKLFF
.	TRBJ1-5	.	TRBV28	TGTGCCAGCACGTGGGGGCTGAGAGGGCAGCCCCAGCATTTT	CASTWGLRGQPQHF
many	TRBJ1-2	.	TRBV6-5	TGTGCCAGCAGGGCCAGACAGGCGTCGGGGGGCTACACCTTC	CASRARQASGGYTF
few	TRBJ2-7	TRBD1	TRBV7-9	TGTGCCAGCAGCTCCGTGGACAGGGATTGGATTTACGAGCAGTACTTC	CASSSVDRDWIYEQYF
many	TRBJ1-5	.	TRBV7-2	TGTGCCAGCAGCTTAGCGGGCGGGTATAGCAATCAGCCCCAGCATTTT	CASSLAGGYSNQPQHF
few	TRBJ2-1	.	TRBV7-9	TGTGCCAGCAGCTCTACTCAGGGGAGAGGCAATGAGCAGTTCTTC	CASSSTQGRGNEQFF
.	TRBJ1-2	.	TRBV9	TGTGCCAGCAGCGTAGCATCGGTTAACTATGGCTACACCTTC	CASSVASVNYGYTF
few	TRBJ1-1	.	TRBV7-8	TGTGCCAGTAGCCGCGACACGAACACTGAAGCTTTCTTT	CASSRDTNTEAFF
.	TRBJ1-4	.	TRBV5-8	TGTGCCAGCAGCCTGGGCCTATTGGGAGAAAAACTGTTTTTT	CASSLGLLGEKLFF
.	TRBJ2-1	.	TRBV28	TGTGCCAGCAGTCCGAGCCGGGGGGCAACGATGCAGTTCTTC	CASSPSRGATMQFF
.	TRBJ2-3	.	TRBV9	TGTGCCAGCAGCACCCGACAAATCGTCACAGATACGCAGTATTTT	CASSTRQIVTDTQYF
.	TRBJ1-5	.	TRBV7-2	TGTGCCAGCAGCGAGGCAGGTAGGGGCAATCAGCCCCAGCATTTT	CASSEAGRGNQPQHF
.	TRBJ1-4	.	TRBV2	TGTGCCAGCAGTGAAAACAGCTTTCCCGGAAATGAAAAACTGTTTTTT	CASSENSFPGNEKLFF
.	TRBJ2-5	TRBD2	TRBV7-3	TGTGCCAGCAGCCCCACTAGCGGGGGGGAGGAGACCCAGTACTTC	CASSPTSGGEETQYF
.	TRBJ2-5	.	TRBV11-3	TGTGCCAGCAGCCTCTTCGGGGACGTCCAACAAGAGACCCAGTACTTC	CASSLFGDVQQETQYF
few	TRBJ2-7	TRBD2	TRBV20-1	TGCAGTGCTCGACTAGCGGGGGTCGAGCAGTACTTC	CSARLAGVEQYF
.	TRBJ1-2	.	TRBV19	TGTGCCAGTAGTACAGGGTGGAGGGATGGCTACACCTTC	CASSTGWRDGYTF
.	TRBJ1-6	.	TRBV14	TGTGCCAGCAGCCAATACAGGCAGCATTCACCCCTCCACTTT	CASSQYRQHSPLHF
few	TRBJ1-1	.	TRBV20-1	TGCAGTGCGACAAACCTAAGGGGGGAGGCTGAAGCTTTCTTT	CSATNLRGEAEAFF
few	TRBJ2-1	TRBD1	TRBV7-9	TGTGCCACCACAGGGGATCCCTACAATGAGCAGTTCTTC	CATTGDPYNEQFF
.	TRBJ2-1	.	TRBV4-3	TGCGCCAGCAGCCAAGATCGAACGCCCCACTACGAGCAGTTCTTC	CASSQDRTPHYEQFF
.	TRBJ2-7	.	TRBV11-2	TGTGCCAGCAGCTTCGACTCATGGGGTGGTTCCTGCGAGCAGTACTTC	CASSFDSWGGSCEQYF
.	TRBJ2-1	.	TRBV7-9	TGTGCCAGCAATTGGGATCGGGGCCAACCCCAAGAGACCCAGTTCTTC	CASNWDRGQPQETQFF
few	TRBJ2-7	TRBD1	TRBV10-3	TGTGCCATCAGTGCCTCCGGGACAGTCTACGAGCAGTACTTC	CAISASGTVYEQYF
few	TRBJ2-1	.	TRBV10-3	TGTGCCATCAGACCGGACAGCAGCTCCTACAATGAGCAGTTCTTC	CAIRPDSSSYNEQFF
once	TRBJ1-1	.	TRBV6-5	TGTGCCAGCACTCGAGAGGGTGACACTGAAGCTTTCTTT	CASTREGDTEAFF
few	TRBJ1-5	.	TRBV12-3/TRBV12-4	TGTGCCAGCAGCCGACCGGGGGGGGACTGGAGCAATCAGCCCCAGCATTTT	CASSRPGGDWSNQPQHF
few	TRBJ2-7	TRBD1	TRBV4-2	TGTGCCAGCAGCCCCGAGACAGGGTTACCCTCCTACGAGCAGTACTTC	CASSPETGLPSYEQYF
.	TRBJ1-1	.	TRBV20-1	TGCAGTGCTAGAGATGGGGGGATGGCTGAAGCTTTCTTT	CSARDGGMAEAFF
.	TRBJ2-1	.	TRBV4-1	TGCGCCAGCGAACCCCTCGCCCGGAGAGGTGAGCAGTTCTTC	CASEPLARRGEQFF
few	TRBJ2-7	.	TRBV5-1	TGCGCCAGCAGCTTCAGGGGCAGGAGTCCCTACGAGCAGTACTTC	CASSFRGRSPYEQYF
.	TRBJ2-5	.	TRBV13	TGTGCCAGCAGCTCTCGGACGGGACAAGAGGCCCAGTACTTC	CASSSRTGQEAQYF